This TCR beta chain was recorded in a study of regulatory T cells in long-lasting Graves disease. Overall study results and limits: Favored usage of TRBV28, TRBJ1-2 and TRBJ2-5 was recorded in persistent disease.

V was clipped by 3 bases and J by 5 bases, with 11 bases between them. The CDR3 length is 14 residues. Time point meaning: newly diagnosed GD, antithyroid drugs for less than 3 months. Preparation of the TCR library used RNA extracted from PBMCs. Patient provenance is recorded as an endocrinology department in Xi'an, China. Note on this clonotype: What it binds is unknown. It may be a read error: a sequence one base away is much more abundant.

The TCR beta library used iRepertoire HTBI primers with Arm-PCR amplification of CDR3. TCRdb processed the multiplex PCR reads anew with MiXCR; each CDR3 protein has one entry. In the table there are hundreds of thousands of distinct CDR3 sequences, 16% of which are singletons. This same sample was also part of a study on T cells in Graves' hyperthyroidism and ophthalmopathy. That work states: HTBI primers were used for first-round RT-PCR of the TCR CDR3. Blood also showed most of the thyroid clonotypes that were expanded above 0.001.

Sample: peripheral blood mononuclear cells (PBMCs), taken at new diagnosis, from a patient treated with antithyroid drugs. This TCR was recovered from a man in his forties or fifties with Graves disease. V usage is TRBV12-3 or TRBV12-4 and J usage is TRBJ2-1; D might be TRBD1 (6 bases). The chain's CDR3 is CASSFQGRHNEQFF. The DNA of the CDR3 is TGTGCCAGCAGTTTTCAGGGGCGCCACAATGAGCAGTTCTTC.